One sample yielded the 3 T cell receptor beta chains listed below, sequenced in a study of blood T cells in healthy people across ages. Combining a sample-barcoded 5' primer with a J-beta primer mix, a second PCR ran for roughly 7 to 12 cycles. TCRdb analysed the 5' RACE reads with MiXCR anew, one entry per CDR3 protein. The table shows 750,000 to 950,000 distinct CDR3 sequences, with roughly 50% occurring only once. The sequencing input was blood. The receptors here all came from a man at least 80 years old in good health.

This clonotype was recorded a few times. V is TRBV28 and J is TRBJ2-1; 9 positions match TRBD2. J lost 2 bases, V lost 6 bases, and 8 bases had no gene match. The CDR3 extends over 16 amino acids. Germline V gives CDR1 MDHEN, CDR2 SYDVKM. The CDR3 loop is CASSTRGRAPYNEQFF. The CDR3 DNA follows: TGTGCCAGCAGCACCCGCGGGAGGGCCCCCTACAATGAGCAGTTCTTC. Using reference TRBV28 and TRBJ2-1 for the parts outside the CDR3, the full variable domain is DVKVTQSSRYLVKRTGEKVFLECVQDMDHENMFWYRQDPGLGLRLIYFSYDVKMKEKGDIPEGYSVSREKKERFSLILESASTNQTSMYLCASSTRGRAPYNEQFFGPGTRLTVL.

The V gene is TRBV21-1, the J gene TRBJ2-4; the DNA was not used to check the table's D call, TRBD2. TRBV21-1 corresponds to a pseudogene. CDR3 length equals 21 residues. The CDR3 reads CASSKALLGELAGRRRGEQYF. In nucleotides, the CDR3 is TGTGCCAGCAGCAAAGCGCTTTTAGGGGAACTAGCGGGACGAAGAAGGGGGGAGCAGTACTTC.

V and J are TRBV2 and TRBJ2-7; 10 bases match TRBD2. The DNA end lines up better with TRBJ2-4; the J call may be wrong. The V gene's germline CDR1 is SNHLY and CDR2 FYNNEI. The CDR3 is 16 residues long. The CDR3 DNA sequence: TGTGCCAGCCGGAACCTAGCGGGAGTCAGTAGCAACATTCAGTACTTC. Protein product: CASRNLAGVSSNIQYF.